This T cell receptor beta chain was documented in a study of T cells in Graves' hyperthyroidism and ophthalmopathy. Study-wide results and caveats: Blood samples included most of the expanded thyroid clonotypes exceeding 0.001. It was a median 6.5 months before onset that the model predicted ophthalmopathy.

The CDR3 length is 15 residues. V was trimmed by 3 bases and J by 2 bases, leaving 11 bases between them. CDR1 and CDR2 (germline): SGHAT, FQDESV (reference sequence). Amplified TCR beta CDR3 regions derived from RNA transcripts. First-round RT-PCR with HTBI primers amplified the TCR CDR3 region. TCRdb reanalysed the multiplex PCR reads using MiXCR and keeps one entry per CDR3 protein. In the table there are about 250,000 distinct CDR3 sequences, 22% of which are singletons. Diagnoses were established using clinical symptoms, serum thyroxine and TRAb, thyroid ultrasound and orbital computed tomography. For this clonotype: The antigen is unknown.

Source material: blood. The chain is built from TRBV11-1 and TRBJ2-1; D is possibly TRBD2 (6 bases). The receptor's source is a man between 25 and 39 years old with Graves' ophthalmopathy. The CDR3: CASSLGGFAYNEQFF. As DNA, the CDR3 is TGTGCCAGCAGCTTGGGAGGATTCGCCTACAATGAGCAGTTCTTC.